One and the same sample provided the 12 T cell receptor beta chains below, sequenced in a study of cytomegalovirus exposure and HLA in healthy donors. Assay used: immunoSEQ multiplex PCR; TCRdb lists only in-frame clones, some missing. The table has approximately 300,000 clones, about nine tenths seen once. Sequencing was performed on PBMCs. The source of these receptors is a young woman in good health and CMV-seronegative.

With respect to this clone: Other DNA sequences in the sample encode the same CDR3. The CDR3 bases are TGTGCCAGCAGTTTGAGAGGAACTGAAGCTTTCTTT. Translating gives CASSLRGTEAFF. The rearrangement joins TRBV28 to TRBJ1-1; D gene unclear. V shed 3 bases and J shed 5 bases, with 7 bases lying between them. The CDR3 sequence is 12 residues long. Per germline, CDR1 MDHEN and CDR2 SYDVKM.

Only one count was recorded for this clone. The CDR3 nucleotides are TGTGCCAGCAGTCCCTACGTTACTAGCGAGTACCAAGAGACCCAGTACTTC. The encoded protein is CASSPYVTSEYQETQYF. V and J are TRBV25-1 and TRBJ2-5; 7 nucleotides match TRBD2. J gave up 0 bases and V 5 bases, and 12 bases lay outside the gene matches. Germline CDR1 reads MGHDK; CDR2 reads SYGVNS. This CDR3 contains 17 residues.

The chain carries TRBV6-1 and TRBJ1-5; unclear D gene. This CDR3 spans 16 amino acids. V lost 4 bases and J lost 9, with 22 bases in between. Germline V gene sequence: CDR1 MNHNS, CDR2 SASEGT. The CDR3 loop is CASSVHLEADGRPQHF. As DNA, the CDR3 is TGTGCCAGCAGTGTCCACCTTGAGGCGGATGGGAGGCCCCAGCATTTT.

The chain links TRBV7-9 to TRBJ2-1; no clear D gene. Trimming stripped 1 base from V and 10 bases from J, with 14 bases between. Germline values: CDR1 SEHNR, CDR2 FQNEAQ (reference sequence). The CDR3 is 14 residues long. CDR3 amino acids: CASSLGPGPGEQFF. The CDR3 DNA reads TGTGCCAGCAGCTTAGGGCCCGGCCCCGGGGAGCAGTTCTTC.

The rearrangement joins TRBV7-3 to TRBJ1-1; D is uncertain. There are 13 residues in the CDR3. The germline V gene encodes CDR1 SGHTA and CDR2 FQGTGA. The V end was cut by 4 bases, the J end by 4 bases, with 10 bases between. CDR3 residues: CASSSGQGTEAFF. The CDR3 DNA is TGTGCCAGCAGCTCGGGTCAAGGCACTGAAGCTTTCTTT.

J is TRBJ2-7 and V is TRBV18; perhaps TRBD1 as D (5 bases). This CDR3 region has 13 residues. Germline assignment: CDR1 KGHSH and CDR2 LQKENI. Trimming left V 3 bases short and J 6 bases short, with 12 bases between. The CDR3 loop is CASSPATGAEQYF. CDR3 nucleotides: TGTGCCAGCTCACCTGCCACAGGAGCCGAGCAGTACTTC.

In DNA, the CDR3 is TGTGCCAGCGAACTAGCGGGAGCGTTCGGCACAGATACGCAGTATTTT. It is translated as CASELAGAFGTDTQYF. J is TRBJ2-3 and V is TRBV2; 11 nucleotides match TRBD2. Trimming took 8 bases from V and 1 from J; bases not matched to a gene: 8. The CDR3 is 16 amino acids. The V gene's germline CDR1 is SNHLY and CDR2 FYNNEI.

This clone was counted a single time. This sequence joins TRBV7-2 and TRBJ2-7, with a tentative D call TRBD2 (5 bases). The V end was cut by 3 bases, the J end by 0 bases, with 12 bases between. The CDR3 consists of 15 residues. CDR1 is SGHTA and CDR2 is FQGNSA in the germline V gene. CDR3 protein: CASSLRRDSSYEQYF. CDR3 DNA: TGTGCCAGCAGCTTGAGACGGGATAGCTCCTACGAGCAGTACTTC.

This clone was recorded only once. The J gene is TRBJ1-5, the V gene TRBV28; 12 bases map to TRBD1. V shed 3 bases, J shed 0 bases, and the junction held 12 bases outside the gene matches. Germline V lookup: CDR1 MDHEN, CDR2 SYDVKM. The CDR3 has 20 amino acids. The CDR3 DNA reads TGTGCCAGCAGTTTCCCCTGGGACAGGGGGCGCCAAGTTAGCAATCAGCCCCAGCATTTT. This codes for CASSFPWDRGRQVSNQPQHF.

This clone was observed a few times. The chain joins TRBV15 to TRBJ2-7; TRBD1 might be the D (6 bases). V was trimmed by 4 bases and J by 2 bases, leaving 9 bases between them. Germline V gene sequence: CDR1 LNHNV, CDR2 YYDKDF (reference sequence). The CDR3 extends over 13 amino acids. DNA of the CDR3: TGTGCCACCAGCAACAGGGAACCCTACGAGCAGTACTTC. This codes for CATSNREPYEQYF.

The genes are TRBV7-2 and TRBJ1-1, with TRBD1 as a possible D gene (6 bases). Looked up from germline, CDR1 is SGHTA and CDR2 is FQGNSA. The V end was cut by 0 bases, the J end by 4 bases, with 15 bases between. The length of the CDR3 is 16 residues. This CDR3 reads CASSLASAGASTEAFF. The CDR3 region has the DNA TGTGCCAGCAGCTTAGCGTCGGCGGGGGCGAGCACTGAAGCTTTCTTT.

V is TRBV5-4 and J is TRBJ2-2; a possible D gene is TRBD1 (6 bases). The CDR3 spans 17 residues. Germline V lookup: CDR1 SGHNT, CDR2 YYREEE (reference sequence). Trimming removed 4 bases from V and 6 bases from J, with 22 bases in between. The CDR3 loop reads CASSIGGVLGGPGELFF. Written as DNA, the CDR3 is TGTGCCAGCAGCATTGGAGGCGTACTAGGGGGTCCCGGGGAGCTGTTTTTT.